A selection of T cell receptor beta chains follows, all from one sample in a study of blood T cell repertoires in COVID-19. Sequencing used immunoSEQ multiplex PCR; TCRdb keeps in-frame clones, though not all of them. The table records approximately 250,000 clones, about 91% of them present only once. Sequencing was done on a sample of PBMCs or T cells enriched from blood (not recorded which). The receptors originated from a woman in her forties with acute COVID-19. The CDR3 runs from the conserved cysteine through the conserved F or W. Each record gives: D gene, V gene, clone size, J gene, CDR3 protein, CDR3 DNA. D genes are given only for firm matches. Only part of the rows carry a size: once, few, many, or a class if the clone is expanded.

d_gene: -; v_gene: TRBV5-4; abundance: -; j_gene: TRBJ2-1; CDR3aa: CASRLAGGYNEQFF; CDR3nt: TGTGCCAGCAGGCTGGCCGGCGGATACAATGAGCAGTTCTTC
d_gene: -; v_gene: TRBV28; abundance: -; j_gene: TRBJ1-5; CDR3aa: CASSPPGWDQPQHF; CDR3nt: TGTGCCAGCAGTCCCCCAGGGTGGGATCAGCCCCAGCATTTT
d_gene: TRBD2; v_gene: TRBV9; abundance: -; j_gene: TRBJ2-2; CDR3aa: CASSPRTSGTTGELFF; CDR3nt: TGTGCCAGCAGCCCACGGACTAGCGGGACTACCGGGGAGCTGTTTTTT
d_gene: TRBD2; v_gene: TRBV10-3; abundance: medium-sized; j_gene: TRBJ2-1; CDR3aa: CAISARDGLADNEQFF; CDR3nt: TGTGCCATCAGTGCGCGGGATGGACTAGCGGACAATGAGCAGTTCTTC
d_gene: -; v_gene: TRBV14; abundance: -; j_gene: TRBJ1-6; CDR3aa: CASSRLSQGTASPLHF; CDR3nt: TGTGCCAGCAGCCGCCTAAGCCAGGGTACTGCATCACCCCTCCACTTT
d_gene: -; v_gene: TRBV12-3/TRBV12-4; abundance: few; j_gene: TRBJ2-5; CDR3aa: CASSLLGAETQYF; CDR3nt: TGTGCCAGCAGTTTGTTGGGGGCAGAGACCCAGTACTTC
d_gene: TRBD1; v_gene: TRBV28; abundance: -; j_gene: TRBJ1-2; CDR3aa: CASSGQAGPYYGYTF; CDR3nt: TGTGCCAGCAGTGGACAGGCGGGCCCCTACTATGGCTACACCTTC
d_gene: -; v_gene: TRBV2; abundance: -; j_gene: TRBJ1-3; CDR3aa: CASSQVRGLSGNTIYF; CDR3nt: TGTGCCAGCAGTCAAGTCAGGGGTCTCTCTGGAAACACCATATATTTT
d_gene: TRBD2; v_gene: TRBV19; abundance: -; j_gene: TRBJ2-1; CDR3aa: CASSPSSGSGNEQFF; CDR3nt: TGTGCCAGTAGCCCCTCTAGCGGGAGTGGCAATGAGCAGTTCTTC
d_gene: TRBD2; v_gene: TRBV11-2; abundance: -; j_gene: TRBJ2-1; CDR3aa: CASSLISGSNENEQFF; CDR3nt: TGTGCCAGCAGCTTAATTAGCGGGAGTAATGAAAATGAGCAGTTCTTC
d_gene: -; v_gene: TRBV19; abundance: -; j_gene: TRBJ1-6; CDR3aa: CASSSMGLSSSPLHF; CDR3nt: TGTGCCAGTAGTTCGATGGGACTATCAAGTTCACCCCTCCACTTT
d_gene: -; v_gene: TRBV15; abundance: -; j_gene: TRBJ2-3; CDR3aa: CATSRTVAENTDTQYF; CDR3nt: TGTGCCACCAGCAGAACCGTAGCGGAGAACACAGATACGCAGTATTTT
d_gene: TRBD1; v_gene: TRBV6-5; abundance: once; j_gene: TRBJ2-1; CDR3aa: CASSDRVSYNEQFF; CDR3nt: TGTGCCAGCAGCGACAGGGTTTCCTACAATGAGCAGTTCTTC
d_gene: TRBD2; v_gene: TRBV7-6; abundance: -; j_gene: TRBJ2-7; CDR3aa: CASSIDASGPYEQYF; CDR3nt: TGTGCCAGCAGCATTGATGCTAGCGGGCCCTACGAGCAGTACTTC
d_gene: TRBD2; v_gene: TRBV19; abundance: -; j_gene: TRBJ2-3; CDR3aa: CASSWTSGSSDTQYF; CDR3nt: TGTGCCAGTAGTTGGACTAGCGGGAGCTCAGATACGCAGTATTTT
d_gene: -; v_gene: TRBV3-1/TRBV3-2; abundance: once; j_gene: TRBJ1-2; CDR3aa: CASSQKPSNGYTF; CDR3nt: TGTGCCAGCAGCCAAAAACCAAGCAATGGCTACACCTTC
d_gene: TRBD2; v_gene: TRBV9; abundance: -; j_gene: TRBJ2-1; CDR3aa: CASSVVSGLAGPEQFF; CDR3nt: TGTGCCAGCAGCGTAGTTTCCGGACTAGCGGGTCCTGAGCAGTTCTTC
d_gene: -; v_gene: TRBV30; abundance: -; j_gene: TRBJ1-6; CDR3aa: CAWSALGVGAKISPLHF; CDR3nt: TGTGCCTGGAGCGCCCTCGGAGTGGGGGCGAAGATTTCACCCCTCCACTTT
d_gene: -; v_gene: TRBV11-2; abundance: -; j_gene: TRBJ2-5; CDR3aa: CASSLDRVETQYF; CDR3nt: TGTGCCAGCAGCTTAGACCGAGTCGAGACCCAGTACTTC
d_gene: -; v_gene: TRBV5-4; abundance: -; j_gene: TRBJ1-1; CDR3aa: CASSLGSGTEAFF; CDR3nt: TGTGCCAGCAGCTTGGGATCGGGGACTGAAGCTTTCTTT
d_gene: TRBD1; v_gene: TRBV5-1; abundance: -; j_gene: TRBJ1-1; CDR3aa: CASSSPQGAYTEAFF; CDR3nt: TGCGCCAGCAGCAGCCCCCAGGGGGCGTACACTGAAGCTTTCTTT
d_gene: TRBD1; v_gene: TRBV12-5; abundance: -; j_gene: TRBJ1-6; CDR3aa: CASGHNRGGNSPLHF; CDR3nt: TGTGCTAGTGGTCACAACAGGGGTGGCAATTCACCCCTCCACTTT
d_gene: TRBD2; v_gene: TRBV24-1; abundance: once; j_gene: TRBJ2-1; CDR3aa: CATSDGKYGGRLAGNEQFF; CDR3nt: TGTGCCACCAGTGATGGAAAGTACGGCGGGAGACTAGCGGGGAATGAGCAGTTCTTC
d_gene: -; v_gene: TRBV11-2; abundance: few; j_gene: TRBJ2-2; CDR3aa: CASSLGHEGNTGELFF; CDR3nt: TGTGCCAGCAGCTTAGGTCACGAGGGAAACACCGGGGAGCTGTTTTTT
d_gene: -; v_gene: TRBV7-8; abundance: -; j_gene: TRBJ1-5; CDR3aa: CASTQEGTNQPQHF; CDR3nt: TGTGCCAGCACTCAGGAGGGTACGAATCAGCCCCAGCATTTT
d_gene: TRBD2; v_gene: TRBV28; abundance: few; j_gene: TRBJ2-3; CDR3aa: CASSFFGLGDGTDTQYF; CDR3nt: TGTGCCAGCAGTTTTTTTGGACTAGGGGATGGAACAGATACGCAGTATTTT
d_gene: -; v_gene: TRBV7-9; abundance: -; j_gene: TRBJ1-4; CDR3aa: CASSSEITGNEKLFF; CDR3nt: TGTGCCAGCAGTTCCGAGATCACTGGTAATGAAAAACTGTTTTTT
d_gene: -; v_gene: TRBV10-1; abundance: -; j_gene: TRBJ2-3; CDR3aa: CASSQTTLSTDTQYF; CDR3nt: TGCGCCAGCAGCCAGACGACTCTTAGCACAGATACGCAGTATTTT
d_gene: -; v_gene: TRBV5-6; abundance: -; j_gene: TRBJ2-2; CDR3aa: CASSLPGTGELFF; CDR3nt: TGTGCCAGCAGCTTGCCCGGGACCGGGGAGCTGTTTTTT
d_gene: TRBD2; v_gene: TRBV10-2; abundance: -; j_gene: TRBJ2-1; CDR3aa: CASSESWGTSDYNEQFF; CDR3nt: TGCGCCAGCAGTGAGTCGTGGGGGACTAGCGACTACAATGAGCAGTTCTTC
d_gene: -; v_gene: TRBV29-1; abundance: once; j_gene: TRBJ1-1; CDR3aa: CSVGQESNTEAFF; CDR3nt: TGCAGCGTTGGACAGGAATCGAACACTGAAGCTTTCTTT
d_gene: -; v_gene: TRBV5-1; abundance: -; j_gene: TRBJ2-5; CDR3aa: CASRGGQVQETQYF; CDR3nt: TGCGCCAGCCGAGGGGGACAAGTTCAAGAGACCCAGTACTTC
d_gene: -; v_gene: TRBV3-1/TRBV3-2; abundance: -; j_gene: TRBJ1-2; CDR3aa: CASSQEGDINYGYTF; CDR3nt: TGTGCCAGCAGCCAAGAGGGGGACATCAACTATGGCTACACCTTC
d_gene: -; v_gene: TRBV5-1; abundance: -; j_gene: TRBJ1-1; CDR3aa: CASSSDRPNTEAFF; CDR3nt: TGCGCCAGCAGCTCGGACAGACCGAACACTGAAGCTTTCTTT
d_gene: -; v_gene: TRBV11-2; abundance: -; j_gene: TRBJ1-5; CDR3aa: CASSLGAGNQPQHF; CDR3nt: TGTGCCAGCAGCTTAGGTGCGGGCAATCAGCCCCAGCATTTT
d_gene: TRBD1; v_gene: TRBV7-9; abundance: -; j_gene: TRBJ1-2; CDR3aa: CASSLEQGRSGYTF; CDR3nt: TGTGCCAGCAGCTTAGAACAGGGGCGAAGTGGCTACACCTTC
d_gene: TRBD1; v_gene: TRBV5-1; abundance: -; j_gene: TRBJ2-2; CDR3aa: CASSRRDRRKYSDTGELFF; CDR3nt: TGCGCCAGCAGCCGCCGGGACAGGAGGAAATACAGTGACACCGGGGAGCTGTTTTTT
d_gene: -; v_gene: TRBV7-9; abundance: -; j_gene: TRBJ2-1; CDR3aa: CASSLVGTGEQFF; CDR3nt: TGTGCCAGCAGCTTAGTTGGAACGGGGGAGCAGTTCTTC
d_gene: TRBD2; v_gene: TRBV9; abundance: -; j_gene: TRBJ2-1; CDR3aa: CASSVGGGAQNEQFF; CDR3nt: TGTGCCAGCAGCGTAGGGGGGGGAGCCCAAAATGAGCAGTTCTTC
d_gene: -; v_gene: TRBV5-1; abundance: -; j_gene: TRBJ1-4; CDR3aa: CASSGGDGTEKLFF; CDR3nt: TGCGCCAGCAGCGGGGGCGACGGAACTGAAAAACTGTTTTTT
d_gene: TRBD2; v_gene: TRBV6-2/TRBV6-3; abundance: few; j_gene: TRBJ2-3; CDR3aa: CASSYHLPSGYTDTQYF; CDR3nt: TGTGCCAGCAGTTATCACCTGCCTAGCGGATACACAGATACGCAGTATTTT
d_gene: -; v_gene: TRBV11-2; abundance: -; j_gene: TRBJ2-7; CDR3aa: CASSTWTASYEQYF; CDR3nt: TGTGCCAGCAGCACGTGGACAGCCTCCTACGAGCAGTACTTC
d_gene: TRBD2; v_gene: TRBV7-9; abundance: -; j_gene: TRBJ2-1; CDR3aa: CASRNLAASYNEQFF; CDR3nt: TGTGCCAGCAGAAATCTAGCGGCATCCTACAATGAGCAGTTCTTC
d_gene: -; v_gene: TRBV11-3; abundance: -; j_gene: TRBJ2-3; CDR3aa: CASSPPVVDTQYF; CDR3nt: TGTGCCAGCAGCCCCCCGGTAGTGGATACGCAGTATTTT
d_gene: -; v_gene: TRBV6-5; abundance: few; j_gene: TRBJ2-7; CDR3aa: CATPSTGTTYEQYF; CDR3nt: TGTGCCACTCCGTCTACAGGAACCACCTACGAGCAGTACTTC
d_gene: -; v_gene: TRBV13; abundance: -; j_gene: TRBJ1-5; CDR3aa: CASSLGRGGGQPQHF; CDR3nt: TGTGCCAGCAGCTTAGGCCGGGGGGGCGGTCAGCCCCAGCATTTT
d_gene: TRBD1; v_gene: TRBV6-5; abundance: -; j_gene: TRBJ1-5; CDR3aa: CASTPQGDQPQHF; CDR3nt: TGTGCCAGCACCCCACAGGGGGATCAGCCCCAGCATTTT
d_gene: -; v_gene: TRBV18; abundance: -; j_gene: TRBJ1-1; CDR3aa: CASSPERGLSHTEAFF; CDR3nt: TGTGCCAGCTCACCCGAGAGGGGACTGTCCCACACTGAAGCTTTCTTT
d_gene: -; v_gene: TRBV9; abundance: -; j_gene: TRBJ2-5; CDR3aa: CASSNLGKNQYF; CDR3nt: TGTGCCAGCAGCAACCTCGGGAAAAACCAGTACTTC
d_gene: TRBD2; v_gene: TRBV5-1; abundance: -; j_gene: TRBJ2-1; CDR3aa: CASSLPVPSGRYNEQFF; CDR3nt: TGCGCCAGCAGTTTGCCGGTTCCTAGCGGGAGGTACAATGAGCAGTTCTTC
d_gene: -; v_gene: TRBV18; abundance: -; j_gene: TRBJ2-1; CDR3aa: CASRKDESYNEQFF; CDR3nt: TGTGCCAGCCGAAAAGATGAGTCCTACAATGAGCAGTTCTTC
d_gene: TRBD1; v_gene: TRBV28; abundance: once; j_gene: TRBJ1-4; CDR3aa: CASSPMTGLEEKLFF; CDR3nt: TGTGCCAGCAGTCCAATGACAGGGCTTGAGGAAAAACTGTTTTTT
d_gene: -; v_gene: TRBV3-1/TRBV3-2; abundance: -; j_gene: TRBJ1-2; CDR3aa: CASRLQGLDGYTF; CDR3nt: TGTGCCAGCAGGCTACAGGGTCTAGATGGCTACACCTTC
d_gene: -; v_gene: TRBV5-4; abundance: few; j_gene: TRBJ1-2; CDR3aa: CASTTGGGGYTF; CDR3nt: TGTGCCAGCACGACAGGCGGGGGAGGCTACACCTTC